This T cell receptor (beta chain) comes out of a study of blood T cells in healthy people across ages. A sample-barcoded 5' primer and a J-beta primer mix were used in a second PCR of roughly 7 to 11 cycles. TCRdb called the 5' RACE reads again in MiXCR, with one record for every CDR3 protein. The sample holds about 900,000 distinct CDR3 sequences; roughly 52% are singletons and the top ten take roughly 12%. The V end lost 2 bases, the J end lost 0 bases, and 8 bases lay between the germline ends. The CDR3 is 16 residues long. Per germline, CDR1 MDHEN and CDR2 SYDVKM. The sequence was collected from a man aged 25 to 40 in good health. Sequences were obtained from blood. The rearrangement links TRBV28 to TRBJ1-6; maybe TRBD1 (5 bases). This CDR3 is CASSLRGISYNSPLHF. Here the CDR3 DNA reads TGTGCCAGCAGTTTACGGGGGATCTCCTATAATTCACCCCTCCACTTT.